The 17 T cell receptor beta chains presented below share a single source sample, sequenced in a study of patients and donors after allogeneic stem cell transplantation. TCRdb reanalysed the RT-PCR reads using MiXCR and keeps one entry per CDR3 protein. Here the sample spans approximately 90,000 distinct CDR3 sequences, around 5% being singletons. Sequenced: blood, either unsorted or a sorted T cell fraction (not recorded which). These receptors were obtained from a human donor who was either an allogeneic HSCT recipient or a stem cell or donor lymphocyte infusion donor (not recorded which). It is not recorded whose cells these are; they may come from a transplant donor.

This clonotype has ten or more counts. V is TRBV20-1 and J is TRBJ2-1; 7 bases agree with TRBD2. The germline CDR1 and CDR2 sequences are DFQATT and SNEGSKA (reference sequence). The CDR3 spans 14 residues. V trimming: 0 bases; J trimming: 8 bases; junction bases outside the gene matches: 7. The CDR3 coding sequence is TGCAGTGCTAGAGAGGGTCGGGGGGTCCATGAGCAGTTCTTC. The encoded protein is CSAREGRGVHEQFF.

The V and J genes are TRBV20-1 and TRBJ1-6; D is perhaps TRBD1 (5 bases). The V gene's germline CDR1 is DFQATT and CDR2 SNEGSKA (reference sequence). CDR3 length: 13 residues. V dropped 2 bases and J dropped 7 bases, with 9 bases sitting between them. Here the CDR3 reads CSARQGMNSPLHF. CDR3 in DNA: TGCAGTGCTAGACAGGGAATGAATTCACCCCTCCACTTT.

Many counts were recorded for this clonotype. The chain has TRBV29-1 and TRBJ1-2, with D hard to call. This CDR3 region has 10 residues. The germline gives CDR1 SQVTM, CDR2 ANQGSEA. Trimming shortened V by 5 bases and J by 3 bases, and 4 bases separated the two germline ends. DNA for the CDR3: TGCAGCGTTCTCCACTATGGCTACACCTTC. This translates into CSVLHYGYTF.

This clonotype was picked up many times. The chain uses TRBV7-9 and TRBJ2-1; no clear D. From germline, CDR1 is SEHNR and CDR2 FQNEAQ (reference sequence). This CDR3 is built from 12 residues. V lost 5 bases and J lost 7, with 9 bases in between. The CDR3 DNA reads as TGTGCCAGCAGCACAACGGCGAATGAGCAGTTCTTC. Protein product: CASSTTANEQFF.

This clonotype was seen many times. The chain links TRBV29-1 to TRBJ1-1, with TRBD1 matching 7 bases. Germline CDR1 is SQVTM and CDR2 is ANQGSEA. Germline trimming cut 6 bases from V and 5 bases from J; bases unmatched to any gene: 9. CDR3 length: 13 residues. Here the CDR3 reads CSVMRGRGTEAFF. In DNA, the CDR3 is TGCAGCGTCATGAGGGGGCGCGGGACTGAAGCTTTCTTT.

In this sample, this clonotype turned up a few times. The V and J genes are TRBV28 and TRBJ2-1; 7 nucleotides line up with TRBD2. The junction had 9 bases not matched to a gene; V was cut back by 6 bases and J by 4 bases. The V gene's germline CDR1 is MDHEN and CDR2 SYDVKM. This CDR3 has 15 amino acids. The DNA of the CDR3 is TGTGCCAGCAGCTATTCTAGCGGCTTTTACAATGAGCAGTTCTTC. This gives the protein CASSYSSGFYNEQFF.

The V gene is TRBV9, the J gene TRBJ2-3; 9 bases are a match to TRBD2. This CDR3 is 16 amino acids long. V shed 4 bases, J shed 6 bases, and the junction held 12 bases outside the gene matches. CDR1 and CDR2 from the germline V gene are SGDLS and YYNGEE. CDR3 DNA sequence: TGTGCCAGCAGCTCCCGGGGGCGGGGGGGAAAGGATACGCAGTATTTT. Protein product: CASSSRGRGGKDTQYF.

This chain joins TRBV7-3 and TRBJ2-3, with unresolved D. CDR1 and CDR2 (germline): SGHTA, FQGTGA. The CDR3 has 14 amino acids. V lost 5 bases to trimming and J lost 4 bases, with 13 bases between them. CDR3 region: CASSPRLGADTQYF. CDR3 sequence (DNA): TGTGCCAGCAGCCCGCGCCTGGGCGCAGATACGCAGTATTTT.

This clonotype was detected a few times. CDR3 nucleotide sequence: TGTGCCAGCAGTGAAACGGGGGCAGGGGGGGCCTTTAGCAATCAGCCCCAGCATTTT. This encodes CASSETGAGGAFSNQPQHF. V gene TRBV2 combines with J gene TRBJ1-5; 7 nucleotides align to TRBD1. Germline CDR1 reads SNHLY; CDR2 reads FYNNEI. The CDR3 loop spans 19 amino acids. V trimming: 2 bases; J trimming: 0 bases; junction bases outside the gene matches: 13. Full variable domain (outside the CDR3, taken from reference TRBV2 and TRBJ1-5): EPEVTQTPSHQVTQMGQEVILRCVPISNHLYFYWYRQILGQKVEFLVSFYNNEISEKSEIFDDQFSVERPDGSNFTLKIRSTKLEDSAMYFCASSETGAGGAFSNQPQHFGDGTRLSIL.

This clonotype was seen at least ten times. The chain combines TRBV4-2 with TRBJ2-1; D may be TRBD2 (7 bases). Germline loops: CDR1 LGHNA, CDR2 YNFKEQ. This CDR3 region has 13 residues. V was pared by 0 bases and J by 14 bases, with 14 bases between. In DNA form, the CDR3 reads TGTGCCAGCAGCCAAGATGGAAGCGGGACAAAGTTCTTC. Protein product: CASSQDGSGTKFF.

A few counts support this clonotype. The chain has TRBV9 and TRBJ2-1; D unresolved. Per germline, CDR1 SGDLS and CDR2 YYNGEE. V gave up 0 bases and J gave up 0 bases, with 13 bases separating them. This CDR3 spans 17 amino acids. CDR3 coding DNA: TGTGCCAGCAGCGTAGTTGGGTGGAACAGCTCCTACAATGAGCAGTTCTTC. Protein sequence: CASSVVGWNSSYNEQFF.

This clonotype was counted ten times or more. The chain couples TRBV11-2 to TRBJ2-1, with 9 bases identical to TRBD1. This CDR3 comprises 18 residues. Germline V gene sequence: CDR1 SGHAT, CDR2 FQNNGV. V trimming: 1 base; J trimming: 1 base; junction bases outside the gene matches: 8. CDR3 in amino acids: CASSLVGDRVSSYNEQFF. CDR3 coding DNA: TGTGCCAGCAGCTTAGTCGGGGACAGGGTTTCTTCCTACAATGAGCAGTTCTTC.

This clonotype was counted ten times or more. The CDR3 here is CASSLDLREQFF. CDR3 coding DNA: TGTGCCAGCAGCTTAGATCTAAGGGAGCAGTTCTTC. This rearrangement joins TRBV11-3 to TRBJ2-1; D ambiguous. Per germline, CDR1 SGHNT and CDR2 YENEEA. This CDR3 spans 12 amino acids. The V and J ends lost 0 bases and 10 bases respectively, with 7 bases between them.

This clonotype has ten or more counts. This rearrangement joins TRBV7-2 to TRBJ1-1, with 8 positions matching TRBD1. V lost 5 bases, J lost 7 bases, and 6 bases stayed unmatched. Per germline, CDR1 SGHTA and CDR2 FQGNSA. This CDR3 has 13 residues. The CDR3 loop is CASSPDRVFEAFF. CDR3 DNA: TGTGCCAGCAGCCCGGACAGGGTATTTGAAGCTTTCTTT.

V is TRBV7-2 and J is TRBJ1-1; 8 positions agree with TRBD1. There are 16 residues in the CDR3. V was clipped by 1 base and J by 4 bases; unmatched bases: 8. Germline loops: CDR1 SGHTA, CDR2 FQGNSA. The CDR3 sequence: CASSLGTGLGSTEAFF. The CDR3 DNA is TGTGCCAGCAGCTTAGGGACAGGGTTGGGAAGCACTGAAGCTTTCTTT.

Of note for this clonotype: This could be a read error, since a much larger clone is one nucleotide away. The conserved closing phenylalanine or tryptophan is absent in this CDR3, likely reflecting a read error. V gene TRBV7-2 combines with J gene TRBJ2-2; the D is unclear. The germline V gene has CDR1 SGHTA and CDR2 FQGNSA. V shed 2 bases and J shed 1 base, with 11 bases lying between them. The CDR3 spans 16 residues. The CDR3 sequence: CASSLYGAQNTGELFY. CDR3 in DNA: TGTGCCAGCAGCTTATACGGTGCCCAGAACACCGGGGAGCTGTTTTAT.

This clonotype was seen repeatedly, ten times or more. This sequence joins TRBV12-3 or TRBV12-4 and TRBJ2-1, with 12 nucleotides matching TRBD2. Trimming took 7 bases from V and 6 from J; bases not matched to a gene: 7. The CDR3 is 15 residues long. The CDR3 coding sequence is TGTGCCAGCACCCCTAGCGGGAGGGCCAGCAATGAGCAGTTCTTC. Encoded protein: CASTPSGRASNEQFF.